Listed here are 16 T cell receptor beta chains from one sample, sequenced in a study of cytomegalovirus exposure and HLA in healthy donors. PCR was performed using 60 Vbeta and 13 Jbeta primers. Some clones are missing from TCRdb's copy, which holds only in-frame ones; the method was immunoSEQ multiplex PCR. The table records around 120,000 clones, almost 85% of them present only once. Sequenced sample: PBMCs. These receptor sequences come from a boy between 2 and 10 years old in good health and CMV-seronegative.

V gene TRBV7-2 combines with J gene TRBJ2-1, with 9 bases lining up with TRBD2. The CDR3 contains 18 residues. J lost 7 bases, V lost 0 bases, and 13 bases had no gene match. CDR1 and CDR2 from the germline V gene are SGHTA and FQGNSA. The CDR3 sequence is CASSLALAGNYLVNEQFF. The CDR3, as DNA: TGTGCCAGCAGCTTAGCCCTAGCGGGGAACTACCTTGTAAATGAGCAGTTCTTC.

The V gene is TRBV9, the J gene TRBJ1-4; 10 nucleotides line up with TRBD1. The length of the CDR3 is 16 residues. The V and J ends lost 3 bases and 4 bases, in that order; junction bases with no gene match: 6. Germline V gives CDR1 SGDLS, CDR2 YYNGEE. The CDR3 DNA follows: TGTGCCAGCAGCGGGGACAGGGGACGCCGTAATGAAAAACTGTTTTTT. Protein product: CASSGDRGRRNEKLFF.

The table lists this clone with a few counts. The V call is TRBV7-8, the J call TRBJ2-7; D may be TRBD1 (7 bases). Looked up from germline, CDR1 is SGHVS and CDR2 is FQNEAQ. This CDR3 has 14 residues. Trimming pared 4 bases from V and 3 bases from J, leaving 13 bases between. CDR3 sequence (DNA): TGTGCCAGCAGCTGGGGGGACAGCCTCTACGAGCAGTACTTC. Translating it yields CASSWGDSLYEQYF.

The CDR3 sequence is CASSGDSGRDNEQFF. The CDR3 bases are TGCGCCAGCAGTGGGGATAGCGGGAGAGACAATGAGCAGTTCTTC. The V and J genes are TRBV10-2 and TRBJ2-1; 9 bases are shared with TRBD2. J gave up 5 bases and V 4 bases, and 6 bases lay outside the gene matches. Germline V lookup: CDR1 WSHSY, CDR2 SAAADI. This CDR3 region has 15 residues.

This clone has more than one count but fewer than ten. The chain couples TRBV19 to TRBJ1-1; D remains unclear. The CDR3 extends over 13 amino acids. The germline gives CDR1 LNHDA, CDR2 SQIVND (reference sequence). Trimming took off 0 bases at V and 4 bases at J, with 6 bases between the two ends. In DNA form, the CDR3 reads TGTGCCAGTAGTATAGACGGGGTCACTGAAGCTTTCTTT. Its translation: CASSIDGVTEAFF.

The chain combines TRBV18 with TRBJ1-1; weak D call: TRBD1 (6 bases). This CDR3 has 14 residues. The germline V gene has CDR1 KGHSH and CDR2 LQKENI. Trimming left V 2 bases short and J 3 bases short, with 10 bases between. The CDR3 DNA follows: TGTGCCAGCTCACCAGGCCAGGGGTACACTGAAGCTTTCTTT. Protein product: CASSPGQGYTEAFF.

As for this clone: Other DNA sequences in this sample translate to the same CDR3. The J gene is TRBJ1-1, the V gene TRBV19; D is undetermined. V lost 7 bases and J lost 1, with 10 bases in between. Germline V gene lookup returns CDR1 LNHDA and CDR2 SQIVND (reference sequence). The CDR3 is made up of 13 amino acids. The CDR3 region has the DNA TGTGCCAGTAAAGGAGGACCGAACACTGAAGCTTTCTTT. Residues: CASKGGPNTEAFF.

The gene calls are TRBV7-9 and TRBJ2-7, with TRBD2 matching over 7 bases. CDR3 length: 15 residues. V shed 5 bases, J shed 6 bases, and the junction held 13 bases outside the gene matches. Germline CDR1 is SEHNR and CDR2 is FQNEAQ (reference sequence). The DNA of the CDR3 is TGTGCCAGCAGCCCCGAGGGTAGCGGGTTACCCGAGCAGTACTTC. Protein: CASSPEGSGLPEQYF.

The chain links TRBV28 to TRBJ1-2; D gene unclear. The CDR3 has 13 amino acids. Germline V gene data show CDR1 as MDHEN and CDR2 as SYDVKM. With 5 bases removed from V and 1 base from J, the gap between germline ends came to 8 bases. For the CDR3, the DNA is TGTGCCAGCAGTACCACGGTTAACTATGGCTACACCTTC. Protein product: CASSTTVNYGYTF.

The chain carries TRBV7-9 and TRBJ2-1, with TRBD2 as a possible D gene (6 bases). Trimming shortened V by 5 bases and J by 1 base, and 12 bases separated the two germline ends. This CDR3 is built from 15 residues. Germline V lookup: CDR1 SEHNR, CDR2 FQNEAQ (reference sequence). CDR3 sequence reads: CASSPTSRSYNEQFF. The CDR3 DNA follows: TGTGCCAGCAGCCCGACTAGTCGGTCCTACAATGAGCAGTTCTTC.

The CDR3 loop reads CASTTGDYPDTQYF. Here the CDR3 DNA reads TGTGCCAGCACCACGGGGGACTATCCGGATACGCAGTATTTT. The rearrangement links TRBV2 to TRBJ2-3; 7 nucleotides line up with TRBD2. This CDR3 is built from 14 residues. The germline gives CDR1 SNHLY, CDR2 FYNNEI. J lost 6 bases, V lost 7 bases, and 10 bases had no gene match.

V gene TRBV6-5 combines with J gene TRBJ1-6; a possible D gene is TRBD1 (6 bases). The V end was cut by 0 bases, the J end by 14 bases, with 14 bases between. This CDR3 has 14 amino acids. Per germline, CDR1 MNHEY and CDR2 SVGAGI. The CDR3 coding sequence is TGTGCCAGCAGTTACTCGAATACAGGGAAGTCCCTCCACTTT. Translated, it gives CASSYSNTGKSLHF.

Points on this clone: One end of the junction fails to match germline, which may point to a read error. The sample has other DNA sequences that encode this CDR3 too. The chain is built from TRBV27 and TRBJ2-1; D is undetermined. The germline gives CDR1 MNHEY, CDR2 SMNVEV (reference sequence). The CDR3 covers 17 residues. The CDR3 here is CASSLSLGAISYNEQFF. Written as DNA, the CDR3 is TGTGCTAGCAGTTTATCCCTCGGTGCGATCTCCTACAATGAGCAGTTCTTC.

This rearrangement joins TRBV9 to TRBJ2-1; D is undetermined. This CDR3 spans 15 amino acids. V lost 0 bases and J 1 base, leaving 8 bases between the germline ends. Germline V lookup: CDR1 SGDLS, CDR2 YYNGEE. Here the CDR3 reads CASSVETDSYNEQFF. CDR3 in DNA: TGTGCCAGCAGCGTAGAAACAGATTCCTACAATGAGCAGTTCTTC.

The V call is TRBV7-9, the J call TRBJ1-2, with 9 bases that match TRBD1. The CDR3 runs 14 residues. Germline CDR1 and CDR2: SEHNR and FQNEAQ (reference sequence). Trimming took 0 bases from V and 6 from J; bases not matched to a gene: 2. CDR3 bases: TGTGCCAGCAGCTTAGCGAGGACAGGGGATGGCTACACCTTC. Residues: CASSLARTGDGYTF. The full variable domain, with the rest looked up from reference TRBV7-9 and TRBJ1-2, is DTGVSQNPRHKITKRGQNVTFRCDPISEHNRLYWYRQTLGQGPEFLTYFQNEAQLEKSRLLSDRFSAERPKGSFSTLEIQRTEQGDSAMYLCASSLARTGDGYTFGSGTRLTVV.

This clone has more than one count but fewer than ten. The chain links TRBV30 to TRBJ1-5, with 10 bases fitting TRBD1. The length of the CDR3 is 14 residues. In germline, CDR1 is GTSNPN, CDR2 SVGIG (reference sequence). After removal of 2 bases from V and 6 bases from J, the junction contained 4 bases not matched to a gene. CDR3 amino acids: CAWSSDRGPQPQHF. The CDR3 DNA reads as TGTGCCTGGAGTTCCGACAGGGGGCCTCAGCCCCAGCATTTT.